This T cell receptor (beta chain) was profiled in a study of T-cell reconstitution after alpha-beta-depleted transplantation in children. Broader study findings: T-cell counts and diversity were attributed mostly to newly produced T cells one year after transplant. In some patients, recipient T cells and intrathymic progenitors surviving conditioning explained high day-60 diversity. Alpha-beta T cells about two months after transplant reportedly derived from several hundred expanded graft clones.

This clonotype was seen more than once but under ten times. Its antigen is undetermined. Deletions cut 5 bases from V and 5 bases from J, with 9 bases between. Germline CDR1 reads SQVTM; CDR2 reads ANQGSEA. This CDR3 comprises 11 residues. The authors prepared the TCRbeta library with unique molecular identifiers. TCRdb re-called the PCR reads with MiXCR, one entry per CDR3 protein. The sample lists around 440,000 distinct CDR3 sequences, about 10% seen once, with just over 2% in the top ten. This receptor was taken from a child aged 2 to 15 with inherited bone marrow failure, due to receive a stem cell transplant. This chain joins TRBV29-1 and TRBJ2-5; D not certain. Sample: PBMCs, taken before TCRalphabeta/CD19-depleted stem cell transplant. The CDR3 reads CSVFILETQYF. CDR3 in DNA: TGCAGCGTTTTTATTTTGGAGACCCAGTACTTC.